These 26 T cell receptor beta chains came from one sample sequenced in a study of OX40 agonist ivuxolimab in advanced cancers. Assay used: immunoSEQ multiplex PCR; TCRdb lists only in-frame clones, some missing. The sample holds around 51,000 clones, 87% seen once. The sample consisted of CD4+ or CD8+ T cells sorted from blood, taken in a trial of the OX40 agonist ivuxolimab. These receptors came from an adult with an advanced solid tumor such as melanoma, head and neck, liver or kidney cancer.

This rearrangement joins TRBV9 to TRBJ2-1; D not certain. In germline, CDR1 is SGDLS, CDR2 YYNGEE. CDR3 length equals 16 residues. Trimming cost V 2 bases and J 4 bases, with 16 bases left between them. CDR3 DNA sequence: TGTGCCAGCAGCGTGCTGACCTCCGATAATTACAATGAGCAGTTCTTC. It is translated as CASSVLTSDNYNEQFF.

This chain uses TRBV5-1 with TRBJ1-1; weak D call: TRBD1 (5 bases). The V gene lost 0 bases and the J gene lost 1 base, with 7 bases spanning the gap. This CDR3 comprises 14 residues. Germline V CDR1 and CDR2: SGHRS, YFSETQ. CDR3 sequence reads: CASSLVGGNTEAFF. The CDR3 DNA is TGCGCCAGCAGCTTGGTTGGGGGGAACACTGAAGCTTTCTTT. Full variable domain (remainder filled in from reference TRBV5-1 and TRBJ1-1): KAGVTQTPRYLIKTRGQQVTLSCSPISGHRSVSWYQQTPGQGLQFLFEYFSETQRNKGNFPGRFSGRQFSNSRSEMNVSTLELGDSALYLCASSLVGGNTEAFFGQGTRLTVV.

The chain has TRBV14 and TRBJ2-1, with a weak D call TRBD2 (6 bases). Germline V gives CDR1 SGHDN, CDR2 FVKESK. V lost 4 bases and J lost 8, with 15 bases in between. This CDR3 has 14 amino acids. CDR3 in amino acids: CASSPGTLPHEQFF. The CDR3 nucleotides are TGTGCCAGCAGCCCAGGGACTCTCCCCCATGAGCAGTTCTTC.

The chain employs TRBV9 and TRBJ2-5; D is unclear. From germline, CDR1 is SGDLS and CDR2 YYNGEE. The V and J ends lost 3 bases and 0 bases respectively, with 9 bases between them. The CDR3 length is 14 residues. CDR3 nucleotide sequence: TGTGCCAGCAGCGACGCAGATTACCAAGAGACCCAGTACTTC. Its translation is CASSDADYQETQYF.

This chain connects TRBV11-1 to TRBJ2-7; D might be TRBD1 (6 bases). Germline-derived CDR1 and CDR2 are SGHAT and FQDESV (reference sequence). This CDR3 has 15 residues. The germline V and J ends were trimmed by 5 bases and 3 bases, with 17 bases remaining between them. CDR3 DNA: TGTGCCAGCAGCGCCCTCTGGACAGTGAACTACGAGCAGTACTTC. This gives the protein CASSALWTVNYEQYF. The full variable domain, completed using reference TRBV11-1 and TRBJ2-7, is EAEVAQSPRYKITEKSQAVAFWCDPISGHATLYWYRQILGQGPELLVQFQDESVVDDSQLPKDRFSAERLKGVDSTLKIQPAELGDSAMYLCASSALWTVNYEQYFGPGTRLTVT.

The V gene is TRBV5-5, the J gene TRBJ1-1; D is uncertain. CDR1 and CDR2 (germline): SGHKS, YYEKEE (reference sequence). Deletions cut 4 bases from V and 3 bases from J, with 25 bases between. The CDR3 consists of 18 residues. Here the CDR3 reads CASSLFRATMISYTEAFF. The CDR3 bases are TGTGCCAGCAGCCTCTTTAGGGCTACCATGATTTCGTACACTGAAGCTTTCTTT.

This chain uses TRBV7-9 with TRBJ2-7; no definite D call. Germline assignment: CDR1 SEHNR and CDR2 FQNEAQ (reference sequence). Trimming removed 0 bases at V and 0 bases at J, with 12 bases between. The CDR3 loop spans 16 amino acids. The CDR3 sequence: CASSLAWTGSSYEQYF. The CDR3 bases are TGTGCCAGCAGCTTAGCGTGGACGGGTAGCTCCTACGAGCAGTACTTC.

The V call is TRBV27, the J call TRBJ2-7; D ambiguous. Germline V gene data show CDR1 as MNHEY and CDR2 as SMNVEV (reference sequence). Trimming stripped 4 bases from V and 7 bases from J, with 17 bases between. CDR3 length: 14 amino acids. The CDR3 DNA reads as TGTGCCAGCAGTTCTTTGGCAGGTGGTTTTGAGCAGTACTTC. Translated, it gives CASSSLAGGFEQYF.

The CDR3 spells CASSPGVSAGELFF. CDR3 DNA: TGTGCCAGCAGCCCGGGAGTTTCGGCCGGGGAGCTGTTTTTT. The chain couples TRBV5-4 to TRBJ2-2, with D possibly matching TRBD2 (6 bases). Deletions cut 4 bases from V and 6 bases from J, with 13 bases between. CDR1 and CDR2 from the germline V gene are SGHNT and YYREEE (reference sequence). The CDR3 sequence is 14 residues long.

This clone has just one count. The rearrangement links TRBV5-4 to TRBJ1-1, with no clear D. Looked up from germline, CDR1 is SGHNT and CDR2 is YYREEE (reference sequence). The CDR3 has 12 amino acids. With 2 bases removed from V and 3 bases from J, the gap between germline ends came to 5 bases. As DNA, the CDR3 is TGTGCCAGCAGCTTTATGTACACTGAAGCTTTCTTT. Residues: CASSFMYTEAFF.

The chain links TRBV4-1 to TRBJ2-1; 8 bases align to TRBD2. From germline, CDR1 is MGHRA and CDR2 YSYEKL. The CDR3 runs to 16 residues. The V gene end was trimmed by 4 bases and the J gene end by 3 bases; junction bases not matched to a gene: 8. For the CDR3, the DNA is TGCGCCAGCAGCCCATTAAGCGGGAGCCTCTACAATGAGCAGTTCTTC. This sequence encodes CASSPLSGSLYNEQFF.

In DNA form, the CDR3 reads TGCGCCAGCAGCCCCCGGGTAGCGGCCCCAAAAGAGACCCAGTACTTC. Protein: CASSPRVAAPKETQYF. This chain joins TRBV4-3 and TRBJ2-5, with a tentative D call TRBD2 (6 bases). This CDR3 has 16 amino acids. Germline-derived CDR1 and CDR2 are LGHNA and YSLEER. Trimming pared 4 bases from V and 3 bases from J, leaving 18 bases between.

The genes are TRBV9 and TRBJ2-1, with D perhaps TRBD1 (5 bases). CDR1 is SGDLS and CDR2 is YYNGEE in the germline V gene. This CDR3 is built from 15 residues. V was trimmed by 0 bases and J by 0 bases, leaving 7 bases between them. The CDR3 DNA follows: TGTGCCAGCAGCGTAGGTACAGGCTCCTACAATGAGCAGTTCTTC. Translating gives CASSVGTGSYNEQFF.

The rearrangement links TRBV4-2 to TRBJ2-3, with a weak D call TRBD2 (6 bases). V was cut by 3 bases and J by 8 bases, with 21 bases left in between. The CDR3 consists of 16 residues. CDR1 and CDR2 (germline): LGHNA, YNFKEQ. The CDR3 loop is CASSQGAGFFDGTQYF. CDR3 bases: TGTGCCAGCAGCCAGGGCGCGGGGTTTTTTGACGGTACGCAGTATTTT.

The chain joins TRBV11-2 to TRBJ2-7; D unclear. Germline-derived CDR1 and CDR2 are SGHAT and FQNNGV. V lost 7 bases, J lost 1 base, and 11 bases lay in between. The CDR3 is 13 residues long. CDR3 nucleotide sequence: TGTGCCAGCAATCCCCTTGGGTCCTACGAGCAGTACTTC. Translating gives CASNPLGSYEQYF.

V is TRBV13 and J is TRBJ1-2; a weak D match, TRBD1 (6 bases). The CDR3 runs to 13 residues. The ends were cut back, 3 bases at V and 4 bases at J, with 9 bases in the middle. The germline V gene encodes CDR1 PRHDT and CDR2 FYEKMQ (reference sequence). The CDR3 protein is CASSLTGLYGYTF. In DNA, the CDR3 is TGTGCCAGCAGCTTGACAGGCCTCTATGGCTACACCTTC. Variable domain in full (rest from reference TRBV13 and TRBJ1-2): AAGVIQSPRHLIKEKRETATLKCYPIPRHDTVYWYQQGPGQDPQFLISFYEKMQSDKGSIPDRFSAQQFSDYHSELNMSSLELGDSALYFCASSLTGLYGYTFGSGTRLTVV.

This clone was observed at least ten times. In nucleotides, the CDR3 is TGTGCCAGCAGCTTAGATGAGACCCAGTACTTC. Amino acids: CASSLDETQYF. V is TRBV7-8 and J is TRBJ2-5; D is unresolved. The germline V and J ends were trimmed by 1 base and 5 bases, with 2 bases remaining between them. This CDR3 has 11 amino acids. The V gene's germline CDR1 is SGHVS and CDR2 FQNEAQ. Based on the CDR3 plus reference TRBV7-8 and TRBJ2-5, the full variable domain is GAGVSQSPRYKVAKRGQDVALRCDPISGHVSLFWYQQALGQGPEFLTYFQNEAQLDKSGLPSDRFFAERPEGSVSTLKIQRTQQEDSAVYLCASSLDETQYFGPGTRLLVL.

The table lists this clone with a few counts. This sequence joins TRBV6-5 and TRBJ1-6; possibly TRBD1 for D (6 bases). Germline CDR1 is MNHEY and CDR2 is SVGAGI. Trimming cost V 5 bases and J 7 bases, with 15 bases left between them. The CDR3 loop spans 15 amino acids. The CDR3 coding sequence is TGTGCCAGCAGTGCCGGGACAAGTGGGAATTCACCCCTCCACTTT. Translation gives CASSAGTSGNSPLHF.

The chain is built from TRBV14 and TRBJ2-2; TRBD2 might be the D (5 bases). Trimming shortened V by 10 bases and J by 2 bases, and 11 bases separated the two germline ends. CDR1 is SGHDN, CDR2 FVKESK, per germline. The CDR3 loop spans 13 amino acids. DNA of the CDR3: TGTGCCACCGTGGACTCTAACACCGGGGAGCTGTTTTTT. It specifies CATVDSNTGELFF.

The chain uses TRBV29-1 and TRBJ2-2; TRBD1 matches 8 bases. Germline CDR1 is SQVTM and CDR2 is ANQGSEA. This CDR3 has 15 amino acids. V lost 7 bases and J lost 1; bases outside the gene matches: 8. The CDR3 DNA is TGCAGCGCCACCCCGGACAGGGAGAACACCGGGGAGCTGTTTTTT. Translation gives CSATPDRENTGELFF.

The chain links TRBV6-5 to TRBJ2-7, with a possible D match to TRBD2 (7 bases). Trimming pared 6 bases from V and 4 bases from J, leaving 19 bases between. Looked up from germline, CDR1 is MNHEY and CDR2 is SVGAGI. This CDR3 region has 15 residues. The CDR3 protein is CASSPGLGGGYEQYF. CDR3 bases: TGTGCCAGCAGCCCCGGCCTAGGGGGAGGGTACGAGCAGTACTTC.

V and J are TRBV4-3 and TRBJ1-5; no clear D gene. The CDR3 runs 13 residues. V gave up 3 bases and J gave up 5 bases, with 8 bases separating them. The germline V gene has CDR1 LGHNA and CDR2 YSLEER. DNA of the CDR3: TGCGCCAGCAGCCAGGCTAGATATCAGCCCCAGCATTTT. Residues: CASSQARYQPQHF.

The chain recombines TRBV30 with TRBJ1-1; TRBD1 matches at 10 bases. The ends lost 7 bases at V and 11 bases at J; junction bases unmatched: 7. CDR3 length: 11 residues. Germline values: CDR1 GTSNPN, CDR2 SVGIG (reference sequence). Here the CDR3 reads CASDRGQRAFF. The DNA of the CDR3 is TGTGCCTCCGACAGGGGGCAACGGGCTTTCTTT.

J is TRBJ1-1 and V is TRBV30; D is unclear. The CDR3 runs 17 residues. Germline V gene sequence: CDR1 GTSNPN, CDR2 SVGIG (reference sequence). The V end was cut by 3 bases, the J end by 0 bases, with 20 bases between. The CDR3 DNA sequence: TGTGCCTGGAGAATGCATCCTTTCCAGCGATTGAACACTGAAGCTTTCTTT. As protein: CAWRMHPFQRLNTEAFF.

The V and J genes are TRBV6-5 and TRBJ2-1; a possible D gene is TRBD1 (5 bases). There are 15 residues in the CDR3. Germline CDR1 reads MNHEY; CDR2 reads SVGAGI. The V and J ends lost 2 bases and 2 bases respectively, with 10 bases between them. The CDR3 here is CASSYAGITYNEQFF. The CDR3 coding sequence is TGTGCCAGCAGTTACGCAGGGATCACCTACAATGAGCAGTTCTTC.

This clone was seen more than once but under ten times. The J gene is TRBJ1-2, the V gene TRBV5-4, with TRBD1 matching 9 bases. Germline V lookup: CDR1 SGHNT, CDR2 YYREEE (reference sequence). After removal of 3 bases from V and 3 bases from J, the junction contained 6 bases not matched to a gene. CDR3 size: 15 residues. The CDR3 loop is CASSYQGDRDYGYTF. The CDR3 nucleotides read TGTGCCAGCAGCTATCAGGGGGACAGGGACTATGGCTACACCTTC.